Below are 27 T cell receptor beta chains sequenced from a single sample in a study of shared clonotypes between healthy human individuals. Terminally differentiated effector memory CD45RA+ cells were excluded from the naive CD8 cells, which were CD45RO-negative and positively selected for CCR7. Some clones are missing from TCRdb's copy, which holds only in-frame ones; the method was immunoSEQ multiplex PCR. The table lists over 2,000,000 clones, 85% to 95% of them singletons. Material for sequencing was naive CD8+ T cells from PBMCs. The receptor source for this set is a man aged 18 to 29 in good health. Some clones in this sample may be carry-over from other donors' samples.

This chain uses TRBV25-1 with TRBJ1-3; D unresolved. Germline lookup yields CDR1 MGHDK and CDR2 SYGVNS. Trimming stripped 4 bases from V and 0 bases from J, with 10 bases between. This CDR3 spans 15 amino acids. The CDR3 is CASSAWTISGNTIYF. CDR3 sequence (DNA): TGTGCCAGCAGTGCGTGGACGATCTCTGGAAACACCATATATTTT.

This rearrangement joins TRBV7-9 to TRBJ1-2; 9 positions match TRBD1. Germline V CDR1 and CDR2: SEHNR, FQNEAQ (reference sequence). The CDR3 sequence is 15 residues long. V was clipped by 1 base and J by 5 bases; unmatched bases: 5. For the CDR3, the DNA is TGTGCCAGCAGCTTAGGGGACAGGGAAGCGTATGGCTACACCTTC. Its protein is CASSLGDREAYGYTF.

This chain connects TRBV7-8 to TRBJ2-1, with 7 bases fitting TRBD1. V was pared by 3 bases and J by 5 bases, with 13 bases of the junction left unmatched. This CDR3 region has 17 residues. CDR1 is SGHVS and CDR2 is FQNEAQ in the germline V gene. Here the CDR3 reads CASSFRRTGRNNNEQFF. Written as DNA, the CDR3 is TGTGCCAGCAGCTTTCGACGGACAGGAAGGAACAACAATGAGCAGTTCTTC.

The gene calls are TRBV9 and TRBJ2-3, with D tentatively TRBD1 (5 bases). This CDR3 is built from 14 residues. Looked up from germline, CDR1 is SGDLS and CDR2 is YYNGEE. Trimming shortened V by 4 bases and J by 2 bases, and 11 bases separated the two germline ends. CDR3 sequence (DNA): TGTGCCAGCAGCCCCAAGGGGTTCACAGATACGCAGTATTTT. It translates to CASSPKGFTDTQYF.

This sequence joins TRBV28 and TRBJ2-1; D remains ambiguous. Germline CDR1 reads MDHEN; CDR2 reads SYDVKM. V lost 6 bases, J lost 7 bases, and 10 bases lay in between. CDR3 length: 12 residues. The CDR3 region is CASRTDWNEQFF. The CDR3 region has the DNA TGTGCCAGCAGAACCGATTGGAATGAGCAGTTCTTC.

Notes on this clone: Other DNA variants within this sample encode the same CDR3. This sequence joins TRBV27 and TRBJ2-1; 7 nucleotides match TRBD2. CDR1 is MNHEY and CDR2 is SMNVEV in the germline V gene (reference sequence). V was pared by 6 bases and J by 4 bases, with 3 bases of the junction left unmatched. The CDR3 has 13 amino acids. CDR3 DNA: TGTGCCAGCAGCCTAGCGGCTTACAATGAGCAGTTCTTC. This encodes CASSLAAYNEQFF.

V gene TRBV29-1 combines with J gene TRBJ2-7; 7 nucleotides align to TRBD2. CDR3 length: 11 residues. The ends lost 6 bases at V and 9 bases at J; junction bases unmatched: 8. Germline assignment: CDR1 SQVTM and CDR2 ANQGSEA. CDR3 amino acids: CSVPQTGGQYF. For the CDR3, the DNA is TGCAGCGTCCCACAGACGGGGGGGCAGTACTTC.

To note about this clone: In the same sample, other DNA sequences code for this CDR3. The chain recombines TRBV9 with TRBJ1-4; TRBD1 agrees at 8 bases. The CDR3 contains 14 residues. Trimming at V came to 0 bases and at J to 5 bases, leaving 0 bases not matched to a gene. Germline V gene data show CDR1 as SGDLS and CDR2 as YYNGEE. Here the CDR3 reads CASSVGTGNEKLFF. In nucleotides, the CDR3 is TGTGCCAGCAGCGTAGGGACAGGGAATGAAAAACTGTTTTTT.

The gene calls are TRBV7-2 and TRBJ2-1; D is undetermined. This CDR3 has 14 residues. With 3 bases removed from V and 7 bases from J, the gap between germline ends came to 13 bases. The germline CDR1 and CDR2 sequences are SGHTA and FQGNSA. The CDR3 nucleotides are TGTGCCAGCAGCTTTCGAAGCCCAAGGAATGAGCAGTTCTTC. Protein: CASSFRSPRNEQFF. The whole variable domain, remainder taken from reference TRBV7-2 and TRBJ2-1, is GAGVSQSPSNKVTEKGKDVELRCDPISGHTALYWYRQSLGQGLEFLIYFQGNSAPDKSGLPSDRFSAERTGGSVSTLTIQRTQQEDSAVYLCASSFRSPRNEQFFGPGTRLTVL.

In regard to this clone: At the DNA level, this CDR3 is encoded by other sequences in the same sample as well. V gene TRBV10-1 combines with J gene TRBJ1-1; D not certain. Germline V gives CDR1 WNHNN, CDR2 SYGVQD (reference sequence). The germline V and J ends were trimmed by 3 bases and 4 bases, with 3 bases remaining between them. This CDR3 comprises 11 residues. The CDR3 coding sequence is TGCGCCAGCAGTGATGGCACTGAAGCTTTCTTT. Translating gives CASSDGTEAFF.

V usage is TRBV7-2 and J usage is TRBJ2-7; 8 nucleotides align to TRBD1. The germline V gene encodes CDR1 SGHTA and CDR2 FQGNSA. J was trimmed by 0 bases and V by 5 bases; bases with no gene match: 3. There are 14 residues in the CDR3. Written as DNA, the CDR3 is TGTGCCAGCAGCCAAACAGGGGGCTCCTACGAGCAGTACTTC. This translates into CASSQTGGSYEQYF.

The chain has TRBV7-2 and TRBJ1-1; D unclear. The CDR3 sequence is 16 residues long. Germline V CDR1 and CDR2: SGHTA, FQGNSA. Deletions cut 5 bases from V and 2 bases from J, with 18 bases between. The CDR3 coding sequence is TGTGCCAGCAGCCCCCGTTACCGCCGAAATAACACTGAAGCTTTCTTT. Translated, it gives CASSPRYRRNNTEAFF.

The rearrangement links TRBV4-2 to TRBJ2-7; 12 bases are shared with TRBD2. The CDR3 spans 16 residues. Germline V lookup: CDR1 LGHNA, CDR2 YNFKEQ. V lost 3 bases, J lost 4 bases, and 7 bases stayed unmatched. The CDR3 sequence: CASSHVTSGSNYEQYF. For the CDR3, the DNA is TGTGCCAGCAGCCATGTGACTAGCGGGAGTAATTACGAGCAGTACTTC.

CDR3 protein: CASSPLAGGPQDYEQYF. In DNA, the CDR3 is TGTGCCAGCAGCCCACTAGCGGGAGGGCCCCAGGACTACGAGCAGTACTTC. The J gene is TRBJ2-7, the V gene TRBV7-9; TRBD2 aligns across 13 bases. CDR3 length: 17 residues. Losses at the gene ends were 5 bases for V and 3 bases for J; bases not matched to a gene: 10. Germline lookup yields CDR1 SEHNR and CDR2 FQNEAQ (reference sequence).

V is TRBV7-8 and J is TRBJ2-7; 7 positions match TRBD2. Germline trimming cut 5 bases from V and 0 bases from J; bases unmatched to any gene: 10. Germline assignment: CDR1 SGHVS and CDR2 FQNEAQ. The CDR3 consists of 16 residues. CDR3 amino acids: CASSPYSGPSSYEQYF. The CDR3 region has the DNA TGTGCCAGCAGCCCGTATAGCGGGCCGAGCTCCTACGAGCAGTACTTC.

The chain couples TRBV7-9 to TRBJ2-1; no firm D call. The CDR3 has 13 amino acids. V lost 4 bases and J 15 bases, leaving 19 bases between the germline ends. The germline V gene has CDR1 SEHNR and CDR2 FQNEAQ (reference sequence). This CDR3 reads CASSSALVLGRFF. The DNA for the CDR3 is TGTGCCAGCAGCTCCGCCCTCGTATTAGGGCGGTTCTTC.

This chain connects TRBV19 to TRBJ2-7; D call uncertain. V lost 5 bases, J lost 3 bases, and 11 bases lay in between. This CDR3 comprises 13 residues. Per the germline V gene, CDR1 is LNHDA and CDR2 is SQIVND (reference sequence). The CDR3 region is CASSLGLNYEQYF. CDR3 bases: TGTGCCAGTAGTCTAGGATTAAACTACGAGCAGTACTTC.

Here the CDR3 DNA reads TGTGCCAGCACCCTGGCTAGCGGGGCGTACAATGAGCAGTTCTTC. The encoded protein is CASTLASGAYNEQFF. J is TRBJ2-1 and V is TRBV27, with TRBD2 matching 9 bases. V was clipped by 7 bases and J by 4 bases; unmatched bases: 8. The CDR3 spans 15 residues. CDR1 and CDR2 (germline): MNHEY, SMNVEV (reference sequence).

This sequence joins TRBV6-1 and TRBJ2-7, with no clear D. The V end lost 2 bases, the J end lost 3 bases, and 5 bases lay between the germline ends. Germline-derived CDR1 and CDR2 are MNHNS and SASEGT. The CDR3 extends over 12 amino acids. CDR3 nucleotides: TGTGCCAGCAGTGAATATGTCTACGAGCAGTACTTC. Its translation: CASSEYVYEQYF.

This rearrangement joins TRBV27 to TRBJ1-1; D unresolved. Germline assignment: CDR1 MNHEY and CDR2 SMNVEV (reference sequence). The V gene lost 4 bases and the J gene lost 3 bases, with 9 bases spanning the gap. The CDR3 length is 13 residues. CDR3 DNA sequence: TGTGCCAGCAGTTACCAGGTAGACACTGAAGCTTTCTTT. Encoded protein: CASSYQVDTEAFF.

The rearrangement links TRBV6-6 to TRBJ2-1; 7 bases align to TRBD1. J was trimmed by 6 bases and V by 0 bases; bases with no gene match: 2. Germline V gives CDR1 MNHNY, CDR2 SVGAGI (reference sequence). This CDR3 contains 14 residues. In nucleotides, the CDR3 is TGTGCCAGCAGTTACTCGAGGGACAGCAATGAGCAGTTCTTC. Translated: CASSYSRDSNEQFF.

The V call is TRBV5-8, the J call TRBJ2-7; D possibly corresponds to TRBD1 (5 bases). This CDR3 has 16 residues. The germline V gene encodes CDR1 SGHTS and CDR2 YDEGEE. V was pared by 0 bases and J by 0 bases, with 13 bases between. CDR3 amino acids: CASSLGGGASSYEQYF. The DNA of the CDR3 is TGTGCCAGCAGCTTGGGAGGTGGGGCCTCCTCCTACGAGCAGTACTTC.

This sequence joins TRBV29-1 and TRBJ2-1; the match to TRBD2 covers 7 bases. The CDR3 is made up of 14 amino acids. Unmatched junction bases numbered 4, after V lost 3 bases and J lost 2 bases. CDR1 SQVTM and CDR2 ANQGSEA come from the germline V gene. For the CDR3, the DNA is TGCAGCGTTGACCGGGGGAGGGCCTACAATGAGCAGTTCTTC. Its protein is CSVDRGRAYNEQFF.

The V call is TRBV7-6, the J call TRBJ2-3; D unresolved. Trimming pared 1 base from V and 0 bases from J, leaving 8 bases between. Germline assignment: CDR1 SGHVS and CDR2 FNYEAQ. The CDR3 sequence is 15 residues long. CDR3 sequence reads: CASSLGATSTDTQYF. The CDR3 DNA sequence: TGTGCCAGCAGCTTAGGGGCCACTAGCACAGATACGCAGTATTTT.

CDR3 amino acids: CASSSFRESVESDTQYF. Written as DNA, the CDR3 is TGTGCCAGCAGTTCATTCCGGGAGTCCGTAGAATCAGATACGCAGTATTTT. The gene calls are TRBV28 and TRBJ2-3, with D maybe TRBD2 (6 bases). Trimming pared 4 bases from V and 4 bases from J, leaving 21 bases between. The CDR3 length is 17 residues. Germline assignment: CDR1 MDHEN and CDR2 SYDVKM.

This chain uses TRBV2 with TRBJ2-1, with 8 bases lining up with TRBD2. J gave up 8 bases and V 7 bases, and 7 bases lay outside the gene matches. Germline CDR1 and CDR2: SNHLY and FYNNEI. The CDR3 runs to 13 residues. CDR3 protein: CASNIPGGDEQFF. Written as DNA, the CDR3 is TGTGCCAGCAACATCCCCGGGGGGGATGAGCAGTTCTTC. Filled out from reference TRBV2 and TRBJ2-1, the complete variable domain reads EPEVTQTPSHQVTQMGQEVILRCVPISNHLYFYWYRQILGQKVEFLVSFYNNEISEKSEIFDDQFSVERPDGSNFTLKIRSTKLEDSAMYFCASNIPGGDEQFFGPGTRLTVL.

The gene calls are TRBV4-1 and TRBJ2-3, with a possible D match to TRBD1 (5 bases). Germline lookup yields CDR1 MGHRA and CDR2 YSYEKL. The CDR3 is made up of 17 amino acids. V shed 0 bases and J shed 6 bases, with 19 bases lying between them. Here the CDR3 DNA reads TGCGCCAGCAGCCAAGAATGGGGTAAAGGGGTAAAGGATACGCAGTATTTT. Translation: CASSQEWGKGVKDTQYF.